This TCR beta chain was captured in a study of beta chain features in type 1 diabetes. Sort purity for all populations was recorded as exceeding 98%. Germline V CDR1 and CDR2: SGHRS, YFSETQ. The V segment lost 0 bases and the J segment 0 bases; nucleotides outside the gene matches: 2. The CDR3 spans 16 residues. What was sequenced were expressed TCRB transcripts, since all of the isolated RNA had been reverse transcribed. Assay: immunoSEQ multiplex PCR; the TCRdb copy retains only in-frame clones and omits some. The table includes some 360,000 clones, roughly a fifth detected once. This clone has a handful of counts. The antigen remains unidentified. Whole-study findings and limits: The naive, central memory and Treg TCRB repertoires looked more alike in patients than they did in healthy donors.

The V gene is TRBV5-1, the J gene TRBJ2-2; 7 bases match TRBD1. The clonotype originates from a woman aged 18-29 years in good health. Sample: naive CD4+ T cells from blood. As DNA, the CDR3 is TGCGCCAGCAGCTTGGGACAGGGATCGAACACCGGGGAGCTGTTTTTT. Its translation: CASSLGQGSNTGELFF.